A single sample gave rise to the 2 T cell receptor beta chains below, sequenced in a study of blood T cell repertoires in COVID-19. Repertoires were generated with immunoSEQ multiplex PCR, while TCRdb's copy carries only in-frame clones and drops some. The sample lists roughly 140,000 clones; 75% to 90% were seen once. The sequenced sample was peripheral blood. These receptor sequences come from a man in his 70s with acute or convalescent COVID-19.

This clone was seen just once. The chain joins TRBV19 to TRBJ2-3, with D maybe TRBD2 (5 bases). Trimming left V 5 bases short and J 2 bases short, with 14 bases between. Germline CDR1 reads LNHDA; CDR2 reads SQIVND (reference sequence). CDR3 length: 15 residues. CDR3 region: CASSSWELDTDTQYF. The CDR3 DNA sequence: TGTGCCAGTAGTTCGTGGGAGTTAGACACAGATACGCAGTATTTT. The full variable domain, in which reference TRBV19 and TRBJ2-3 provide the parts outside the CDR3, is DGGITQSPKYLFRKEGQNVTLSCEQNLNHDAMYWYRQDPGQGLRLIYYSQIVNDFQKGDIAEGYSVSREKKESFPLTVTSAQKNPTAFYLCASSSWELDTDTQYFGPGTRLTVL.

V gene TRBV18 combines with J gene TRBJ1-5, with D tentatively TRBD1 (6 bases). The CDR3 is made up of 15 amino acids. Trimming shortened V by 3 bases and J by 4 bases, and 13 bases separated the two germline ends. CDR1 is KGHSH, CDR2 LQKENI, per germline. The CDR3 region is CASSPDNQGNQPQHF. The CDR3 DNA reads TGTGCCAGCTCACCTGACAATCAGGGGAATCAGCCCCAGCATTTT.